This TCR beta chain was sequenced in a study of T cell responses to AZD1222 COVID-19 vaccine (dated by TCRdb to about 2021). About the full investigation: AZD1222 recipients with second doses at about 4 weeks or about 12 weeks were pooled, because spike-specific TCR depth and breadth did not differ between schedules. A total of about 230 trial participants underwent TCR sequencing, of whom around 200 received two doses of AZD1222 and about 26 received two doses of the MenACWY control vaccine. Enrollment into the trials was organized by age into subgroups of 18-55, 56-69 and 70-plus years, and those subgroups contained roughly 150, 30 and 60 TCR-sequenced participants, respectively. Broad study findings and their caveats: Reportedly, close to half of the unique spike-specific TCRs recognized epitopes lying outside the regions that are mutated in the B.1.351 and B.1.1.7 variants. The vaccine-associated CD4 TCRs covered the entire spike protein, and the dominant responses fell in regions 160-218 and 743-854. Participants were mostly white British and included more females than males, and it was suggested by the authors that clonal diversity may have been underestimated. In the small 56-69-year group, the increase in depth fell short of significance, most likely because of low power. Spike-specific TCR breadth and depth rose significantly after two AZD1222 doses compared with day 0 and with MenACWY recipients. Only five to seven AZD1222 recipients were SARS-CoV-2 seropositive at baseline, limiting conclusions about previously exposed vaccinees. Because no day 14 peak-response samples were available, repertoires were characterized only after the peak T cell response.

Sample time point, as interpreted from the label and publication: baseline before first vaccination. Vaccinee samples came from UK trials COV001 and COV002, including a single-blind randomized controlled phase 2/3 trial of AZD1222 (ChAdOx1 nCoV-19) in healthy adults. For TCRbeta chain sequencing, PBMC samples were collected from trial participants at day 0 and at day 28 after the second dose. The CDR3 regions of human TCRbeta chains were analyzed by immunosequencing. On the authors' methods: TCRs in the repertoires were compared against a reference library of SARS-CoV-2-specific TCRs that had been generated with the MIRA antigen-specificity platform. Breadth meant the fraction of unique TCRs that were SARS-CoV-2-associated, whereas depth meant the fraction of total T cells that were SARS-CoV-2-associated. Using the MIRA data, each spike-specific TCR was mapped to the spike region that the TCR reacts to and placed in a CD4 or CD8 class. Log10-transformed breadth and depth values were compared by one-way ANOVA with Sidak's multiple comparisons tests. Held by TCRdb, this immuneACCESS table contains in-frame sequences only and omits some clones. Under half of the omission traces to an unresolved V gene where checked; the cause of the rest is unknown. The V and J calls and clone size come from that table; D and trimming were worked out from the DNA. In all, the sample holds approximately 170,000 clones, and roughly 93% of those were seen once. The ten largest clonotypes hold around 4% of the sample.

About this clone itself: Its recognized antigen is unknown. Base qualities are not recorded, but no much larger clone differs from it by a single base.

The sequencing used peripheral blood, collected on day 0 of AZD1222 vaccination. The sequence derives from an adult in good health.

The DNA sequence is given as TGTGCCACCAGCAAAGACAGGGGGTTCTACGAGCAGTACTTC. Its amino acids are CATSKDRGFYEQYF. Here the chain combines TRBV15 and TRBJ2-7; 9 nucleotides in the junction match TRBD1. V is cut back by 4 bases and J by 3 bases, with 4 bases in the junction unmatched. The germline V gene (reference sequence) yields LNHNV for CDR1 and YYDKDF for CDR2. Measured from the cysteine to the phenylalanine, the CDR3 is 14 residues long. Left in the record is the CDR3 DNA by itself, 42 bases read in frame from the first base.